The sequence of this T cell receptor (beta chain) was determined in a study of CD8 T cells in Susac syndrome. This clonotype occurred once. Reverse transcription of about 0.45 to 1 ug RNA was performed with random hexamers. TCRdb re-called the immunoSEQ multiplex PCR reads with MiXCR, one entry per CDR3 protein. Of 150,000 to 200,000 distinct CDR3 sequences in the sample, roughly 92% were seen once. The study sequenced TCR beta in blood CD8+ and CD4+ T cells. Trimming at V came to 6 bases and at J to 6 bases, leaving 4 bases not matched to a gene. The CDR3 has 13 amino acids. Germline CDR1 reads SQVTM; CDR2 reads ANQGSEA.

The material sequenced was CD4+ T cells from PBMCs. This sequence joins TRBV29-1 and TRBJ2-1; 11 bases are shared with TRBD2. The source of this sequence is a human donor with Susac syndrome. The CDR3: CSVAGLAGNEQFF. The CDR3 DNA reads TGCAGCGTCGCCGGACTAGCGGGCAATGAGCAGTTCTTC.